The 12 T cell receptor beta chains presented below share a single source sample, sequenced in a study of blood T cell repertoires in COVID-19. TCRdb keeps only in-frame clones here, not all; method: immunoSEQ multiplex PCR. The sample records fewer than 300,000 clones, 83% being singletons. Sequencing was done on a sample of peripheral blood. The source of these receptors is a woman in her 70s with active or convalescent COVID-19.

The chain couples TRBV30 to TRBJ1-1; no firm D call. From germline, CDR1 is GTSNPN and CDR2 SVGIG (reference sequence). V dropped 0 bases and J dropped 11 bases, with 10 bases sitting between them. The CDR3 runs to 11 residues. The chain's CDR3 is CAWSVRLKAFF. The CDR3 DNA is TGTGCCTGGAGTGTACGACTTAAGGCTTTCTTT.

The chain carries TRBV24-1 and TRBJ2-2; possibly TRBD2 for D (6 bases). This CDR3 is built from 15 residues. V lost 3 bases, J lost 5 bases, and 12 bases lay in between. Germline lookup yields CDR1 KGHDR and CDR2 SFDVKD. The CDR3 coding sequence is TGTGCCACCAGTGATGAGGAGGGTTGGACCGGGGAGCTGTTTTTT. This gives the protein CATSDEEGWTGELFF.

This chain links TRBV5-1 with TRBJ2-5, with 8 bases matching TRBD2. The V gene end was trimmed by 1 base and the J gene end by 1 base; junction bases not matched to a gene: 3. This CDR3 has 15 residues. The V gene's germline CDR1 is SGHRS and CDR2 YFSETQ. CDR3: CASSLILAGQETQYF. CDR3 in DNA: TGCGCCAGCAGCTTGATTCTAGCGGGCCAAGAGACCCAGTACTTC.

This clone was observed a single time. The chain uses TRBV11-2 and TRBJ2-1; possible D gene TRBD1, 6 bases. The CDR3 has 15 residues. V lost 5 bases and J 10 bases, leaving 21 bases between the germline ends. Germline CDR1 SGHAT, CDR2 FQNNGV. This CDR3 is CASSPLGAIWNEQFF. DNA of the CDR3: TGTGCCAGCAGCCCACTGGGGGCGATTTGGAACGAGCAGTTCTTC.

The chain has TRBV29-1 and TRBJ2-7, with no clear D. The CDR3 totals 14 residues. Germline values: CDR1 SQVTM, CDR2 ANQGSEA. V was shortened by 3 bases and J by 6 bases, with 18 bases between the two germline ends. For the CDR3, the DNA is TGCAGCGTTGACGAGCCAGGCAGGTCCCCCGAGCAGTACTTC. Its translation is CSVDEPGRSPEQYF.

The chain employs TRBV4-2 and TRBJ1-5; no clear D. CDR1 and CDR2 from the germline V gene are LGHNA and YNFKEQ. Trimming shortened V by 1 base and J by 3 bases, and 16 bases separated the two germline ends. CDR3 length: 17 residues. The CDR3 DNA is TGTGCCAGCAGCCAAGGTCCCTTAAAAGGAGACAATCAGCCCCAGCATTTT. Translating it yields CASSQGPLKGDNQPQHF.

The V gene is TRBV10-3, the J gene TRBJ2-1, with 8 bases that match TRBD2. The CDR3 has 13 amino acids. After removal of 5 bases from V and 7 bases from J, the junction contained 4 bases not matched to a gene. Germline V gene sequence: CDR1 ENHRY, CDR2 SYGVKD. DNA for the CDR3: TGTGCCATCAGTAGGGCTAGCGGGAATGAGCAGTTCTTC. This gives the protein CAISRASGNEQFF.

Only a few counts were recorded for this clone. The V gene is TRBV7-2, the J gene TRBJ2-7; 10 bases agree with TRBD2. The CDR3 loop spans 15 amino acids. Germline V gene lookup returns CDR1 SGHTA and CDR2 FQGNSA. V dropped 1 base and J dropped 3; count of bases not matched to a gene: 3. CDR3 nucleotide sequence: TGTGCCAGCAGCTTAGGACTAGCGGGTCTCTACGAGCAGTACTTC. It translates to CASSLGLAGLYEQYF. Complete variable domain (other parts from reference TRBV7-2 and TRBJ2-7): GAGVSQSPSNKVTEKGKDVELRCDPISGHTALYWYRQSLGQGLEFLIYFQGNSAPDKSGLPSDRFSAERTGGSVSTLTIQRTQQEDSAVYLCASSLGLAGLYEQYFGPGTRLTVT.

This clone showed up just once. The CDR3 coding sequence is TGTGCCAGCAGTGAAAGGGGAGGGACCCAGTACTTC. Translation gives CASSERGGTQYF. The V call is TRBV2, the J call TRBJ2-5; weak D call: TRBD2 (6 bases). From germline, CDR1 is SNHLY and CDR2 FYNNEI. CDR3 length equals 12 residues. V shed 2 bases and J shed 7 bases, with 8 bases lying between them. Using reference TRBV2 and TRBJ2-5 for the parts outside the CDR3, the full variable domain is EPEVTQTPSHQVTQMGQEVILRCVPISNHLYFYWYRQILGQKVEFLVSFYNNEISEKSEIFDDQFSVERPDGSNFTLKIRSTKLEDSAMYFCASSERGGTQYFGPGTRLLVL.

The chain recombines TRBV18 with TRBJ2-7, with 8 bases fitting TRBD1. Germline loops: CDR1 KGHSH, CDR2 LQKENI. The CDR3 consists of 17 residues. V dropped 3 bases and J dropped 3; count of bases not matched to a gene: 13. The CDR3 nucleotides are TGTGCCAGCTCACCGCTAAAGAGCGGACAGGGAATCTACGAGCAGTACTTC. Its translation: CASSPLKSGQGIYEQYF.

The rearrangement joins TRBV7-9 to TRBJ2-7; no firm D call. The V gene's germline CDR1 is SEHNR and CDR2 FQNEAQ (reference sequence). The germline V and J ends were trimmed by 1 base and 5 bases, with 9 bases remaining between them. The CDR3 is made up of 13 amino acids. CDR3 DNA sequence: TGTGCCAGCAGCTTAGGGGCCCTCAACGAGCAGTACTTC. Translating gives CASSLGALNEQYF.

This chain connects TRBV7-6 to TRBJ2-2; 11 nucleotides line up with TRBD2. CDR3 length: 15 amino acids. The germline V gene has CDR1 SGHVS and CDR2 FNYEAQ. With V trimmed by 3 bases and J by 7 bases, 4 bases remained unmatched. CDR3 protein: CASSFLAGGVGELFF. The CDR3 nucleotides are TGTGCCAGCAGCTTCCTAGCGGGAGGTGTCGGGGAGCTGTTTTTT.